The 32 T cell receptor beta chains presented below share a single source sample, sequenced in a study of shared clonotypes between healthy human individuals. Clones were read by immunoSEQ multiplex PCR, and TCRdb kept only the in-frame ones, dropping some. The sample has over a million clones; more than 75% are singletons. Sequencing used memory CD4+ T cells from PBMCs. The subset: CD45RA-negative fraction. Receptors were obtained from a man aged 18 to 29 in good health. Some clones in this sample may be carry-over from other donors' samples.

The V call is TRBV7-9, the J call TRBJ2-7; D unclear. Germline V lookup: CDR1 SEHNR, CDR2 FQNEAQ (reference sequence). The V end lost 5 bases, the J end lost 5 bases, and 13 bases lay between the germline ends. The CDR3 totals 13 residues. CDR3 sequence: CASSLPRSHEQYF. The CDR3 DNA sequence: TGTGCCAGCAGCCTACCGCGGAGCCACGAGCAGTACTTC.

The CDR3, as DNA: TGTGCCAGCAGTCCGGGACGGGAATCTTATGGCTACACCTTC. It encodes CASSPGRESYGYTF. The chain recombines TRBV6-6 with TRBJ1-2; D perhaps matches TRBD1 (5 bases). V lost 5 bases and J 5 bases, leaving 15 bases between the germline ends. Germline CDR1 MNHNY, CDR2 SVGAGI (reference sequence). The CDR3 sequence is 14 residues long.

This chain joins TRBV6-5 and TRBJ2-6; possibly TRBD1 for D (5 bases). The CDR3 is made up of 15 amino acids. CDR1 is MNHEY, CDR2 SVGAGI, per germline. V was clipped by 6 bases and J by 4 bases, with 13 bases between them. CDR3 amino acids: CASSPTARGANVLTF. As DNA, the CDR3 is TGTGCCAGCAGCCCGACAGCGAGAGGGGCCAACGTCCTGACTTTC.

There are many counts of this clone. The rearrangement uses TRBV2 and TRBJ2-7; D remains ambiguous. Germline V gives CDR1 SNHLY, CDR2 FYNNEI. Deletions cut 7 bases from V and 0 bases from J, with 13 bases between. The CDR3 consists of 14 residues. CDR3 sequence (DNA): TGTGCCAGCACAAGACAACTTAGCTCCTACGAGCAGTACTTC. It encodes CASTRQLSSYEQYF.

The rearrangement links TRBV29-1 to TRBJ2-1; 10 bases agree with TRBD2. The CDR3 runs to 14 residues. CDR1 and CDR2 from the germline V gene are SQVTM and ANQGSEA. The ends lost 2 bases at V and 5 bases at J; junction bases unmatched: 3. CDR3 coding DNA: TGCAGCGTTGAAATTGGACTAGCGGACAATGAGCAGTTCTTC. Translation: CSVEIGLADNEQFF.

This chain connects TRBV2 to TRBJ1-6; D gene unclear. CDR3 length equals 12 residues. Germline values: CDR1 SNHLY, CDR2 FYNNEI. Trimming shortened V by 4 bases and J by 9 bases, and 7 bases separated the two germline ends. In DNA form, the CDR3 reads TGTGCCAGCAGTGTTGAGGGTTCACCCCTCCACTTT. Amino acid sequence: CASSVEGSPLHF. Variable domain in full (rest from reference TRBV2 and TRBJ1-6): EPEVTQTPSHQVTQMGQEVILRCVPISNHLYFYWYRQILGQKVEFLVSFYNNEISEKSEIFDDQFSVERPDGSNFTLKIRSTKLEDSAMYFCASSVEGSPLHFGNGTRLTVT.

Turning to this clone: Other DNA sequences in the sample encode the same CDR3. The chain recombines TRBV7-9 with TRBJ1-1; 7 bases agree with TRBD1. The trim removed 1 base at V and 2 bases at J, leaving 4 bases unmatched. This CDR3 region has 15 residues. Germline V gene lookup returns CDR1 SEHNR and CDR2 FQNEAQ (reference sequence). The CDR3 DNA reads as TGTGCCAGCAGCTTAGGGCAGGGGGGTAACACTGAAGCTTTCTTT. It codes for CASSLGQGGNTEAFF.

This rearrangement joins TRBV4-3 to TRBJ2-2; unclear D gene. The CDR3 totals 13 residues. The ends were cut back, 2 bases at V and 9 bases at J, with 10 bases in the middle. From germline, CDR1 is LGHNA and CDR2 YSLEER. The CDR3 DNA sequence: TGCGCCAGCAGCCAATTATCTGCACGGGAGCTGTTTTTT. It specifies CASSQLSARELFF.

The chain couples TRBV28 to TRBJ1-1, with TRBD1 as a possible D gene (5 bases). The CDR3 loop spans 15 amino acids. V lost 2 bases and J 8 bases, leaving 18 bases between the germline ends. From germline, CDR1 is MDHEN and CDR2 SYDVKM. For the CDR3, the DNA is TGTGCCAGCAGTTTAAGGGTGGGACTGCATGGAGAAGCTTTCTTT. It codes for CASSLRVGLHGEAFF.

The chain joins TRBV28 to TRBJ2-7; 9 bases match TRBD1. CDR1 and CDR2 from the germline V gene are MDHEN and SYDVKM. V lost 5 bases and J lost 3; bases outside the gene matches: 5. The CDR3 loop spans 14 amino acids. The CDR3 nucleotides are TGTGCCAGCAGTCCGGGGGGACAGGGCTACGAGCAGTACTTC. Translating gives CASSPGGQGYEQYF.

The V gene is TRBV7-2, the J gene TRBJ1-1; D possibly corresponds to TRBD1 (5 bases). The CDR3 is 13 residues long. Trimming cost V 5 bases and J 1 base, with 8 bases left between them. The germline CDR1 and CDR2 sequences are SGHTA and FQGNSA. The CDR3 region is CASSRDPNTEAFF. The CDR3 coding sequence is TGTGCCAGCAGCCGGGACCCGAACACTGAAGCTTTCTTT.

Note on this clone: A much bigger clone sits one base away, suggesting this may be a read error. The CDR3 sequence is CASSLQAGGGTQYF. CDR3 bases: TGTGCCAGCAGTTTACAGGCGGGAGGGGGGACCCAGTACTTC. This chain uses TRBV28 with TRBJ2-5; 9 bases map to TRBD2. The CDR3 covers 14 residues. The V segment lost 2 bases and the J segment 7 bases; nucleotides outside the gene matches: 5. Germline V gene data show CDR1 as MDHEN and CDR2 as SYDVKM. Looking up the rest from reference TRBV28 and TRBJ2-5 gives the full variable domain: DVKVTQSSRYLVKRTGEKVFLECVQDMDHENMFWYRQDPGLGLRLIYFSYDVKMKEKGDIPEGYSVSREKKERFSLILESASTNQTSMYLCASSLQAGGGTQYFGPGTRLLVL.

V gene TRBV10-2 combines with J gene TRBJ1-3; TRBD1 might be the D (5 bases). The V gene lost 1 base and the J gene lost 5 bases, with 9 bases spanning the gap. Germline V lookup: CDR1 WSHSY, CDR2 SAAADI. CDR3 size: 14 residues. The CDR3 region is CASSEFKGRNTIYF. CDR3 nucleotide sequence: TGCGCCAGCAGTGAGTTTAAGGGGAGAAACACCATATATTTT.

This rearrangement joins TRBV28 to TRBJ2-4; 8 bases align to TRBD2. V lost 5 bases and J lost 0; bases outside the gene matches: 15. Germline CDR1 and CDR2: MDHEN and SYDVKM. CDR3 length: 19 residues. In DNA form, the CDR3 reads TGTGCCAGCAGTGAACCGACTAGCGCAGACATATTAGCCAAAAACATTCAGTACTTC. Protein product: CASSEPTSADILAKNIQYF.

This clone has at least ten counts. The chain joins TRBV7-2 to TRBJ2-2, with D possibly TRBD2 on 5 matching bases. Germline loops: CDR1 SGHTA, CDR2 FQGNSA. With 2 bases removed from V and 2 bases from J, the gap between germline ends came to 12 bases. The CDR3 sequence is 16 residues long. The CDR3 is CASSLISGTNTGELFF. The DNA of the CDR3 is TGTGCCAGCAGCTTAATAAGCGGAACTAACACCGGGGAGCTGTTTTTT.

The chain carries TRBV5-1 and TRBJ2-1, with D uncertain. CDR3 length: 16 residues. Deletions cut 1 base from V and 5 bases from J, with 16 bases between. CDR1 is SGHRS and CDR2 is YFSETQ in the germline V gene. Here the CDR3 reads CASSLTVSGIDNEQFF. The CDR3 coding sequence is TGCGCCAGCAGCTTGACAGTCTCAGGCATCGACAATGAGCAGTTCTTC.

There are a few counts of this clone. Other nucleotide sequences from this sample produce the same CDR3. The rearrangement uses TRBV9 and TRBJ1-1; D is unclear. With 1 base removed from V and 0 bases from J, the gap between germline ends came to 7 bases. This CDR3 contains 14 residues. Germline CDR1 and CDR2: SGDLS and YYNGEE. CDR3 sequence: CASSVTPMNTEAFF. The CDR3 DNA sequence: TGTGCCAGCAGCGTAACACCAATGAACACTGAAGCTTTCTTT.

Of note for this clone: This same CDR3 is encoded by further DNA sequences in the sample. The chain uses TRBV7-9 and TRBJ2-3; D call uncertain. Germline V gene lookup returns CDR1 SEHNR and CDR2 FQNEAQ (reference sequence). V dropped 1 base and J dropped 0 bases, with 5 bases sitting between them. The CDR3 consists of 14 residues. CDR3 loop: CASSLVGSTDTQYF. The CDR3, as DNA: TGTGCCAGCAGCTTAGTGGGGAGCACAGATACGCAGTATTTT.

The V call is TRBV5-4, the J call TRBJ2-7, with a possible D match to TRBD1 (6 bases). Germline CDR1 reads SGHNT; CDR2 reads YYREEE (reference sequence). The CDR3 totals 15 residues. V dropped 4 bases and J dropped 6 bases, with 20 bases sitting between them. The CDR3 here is CASSPSGTSPGEQYF. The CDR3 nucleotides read TGTGCCAGCAGCCCGTCCGGGACATCTCCCGGCGAGCAGTACTTC.

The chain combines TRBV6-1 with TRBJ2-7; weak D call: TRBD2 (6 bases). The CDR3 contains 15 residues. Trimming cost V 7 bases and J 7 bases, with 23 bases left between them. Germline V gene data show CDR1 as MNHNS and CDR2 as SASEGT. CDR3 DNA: TGTGCCAGCATGTCCCCTAAGCGGGTCTTGGGGGAGCAGTACTTC. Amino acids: CASMSPKRVLGEQYF.

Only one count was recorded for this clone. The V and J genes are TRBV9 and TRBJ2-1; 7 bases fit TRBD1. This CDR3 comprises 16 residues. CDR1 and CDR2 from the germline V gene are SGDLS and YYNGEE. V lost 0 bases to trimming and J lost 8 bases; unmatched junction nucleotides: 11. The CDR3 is CASSVATTGSRDEQFF. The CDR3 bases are TGTGCCAGCAGCGTAGCTACGACAGGGTCCCGGGATGAGCAGTTCTTC. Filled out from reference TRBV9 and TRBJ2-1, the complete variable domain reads DSGVTQTPKHLITATGQRVTLRCSPRSGDLSVYWYQQSLDQGLQFLIQYYNGEERAKGNILERFSAQQFPDLHSELNLSSLELGDSALYFCASSVATTGSRDEQFFGPGTRLTVL.

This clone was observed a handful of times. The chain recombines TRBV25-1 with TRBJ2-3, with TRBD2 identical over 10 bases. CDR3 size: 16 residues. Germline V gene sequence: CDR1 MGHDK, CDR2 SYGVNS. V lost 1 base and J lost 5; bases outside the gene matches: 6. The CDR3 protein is CASSESSGRAVDTQYF. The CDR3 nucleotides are TGTGCCAGCAGTGAATCCAGCGGGAGGGCTGTAGATACGCAGTATTTT.

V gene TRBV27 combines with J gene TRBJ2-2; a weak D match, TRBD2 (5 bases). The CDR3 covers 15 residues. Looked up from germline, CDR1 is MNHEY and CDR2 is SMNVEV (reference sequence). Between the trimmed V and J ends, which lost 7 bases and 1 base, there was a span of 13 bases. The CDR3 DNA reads TGTGCCAGCAAGTTAGGGAGTCAGAACACCGGGGAGCTGTTTTTT. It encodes CASKLGSQNTGELFF.

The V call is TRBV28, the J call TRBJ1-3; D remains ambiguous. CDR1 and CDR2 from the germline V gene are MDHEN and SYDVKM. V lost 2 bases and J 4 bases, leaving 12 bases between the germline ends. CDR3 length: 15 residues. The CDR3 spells CASSLVPKLGNTIYF. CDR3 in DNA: TGTGCCAGCAGTTTAGTTCCGAAATTAGGAAACACCATATATTTT.

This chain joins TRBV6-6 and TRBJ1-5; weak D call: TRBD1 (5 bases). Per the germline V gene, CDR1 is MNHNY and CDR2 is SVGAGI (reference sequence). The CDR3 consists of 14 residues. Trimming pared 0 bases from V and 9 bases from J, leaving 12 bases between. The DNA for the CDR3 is TGTGCCAGCAGTTACTCGACCCAAAGGGGGCCCCAGCATTTT. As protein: CASSYSTQRGPQHF.

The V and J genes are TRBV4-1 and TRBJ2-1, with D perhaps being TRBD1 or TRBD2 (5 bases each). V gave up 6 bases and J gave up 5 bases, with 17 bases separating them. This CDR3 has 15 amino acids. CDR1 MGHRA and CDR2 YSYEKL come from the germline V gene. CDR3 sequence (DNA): TGCGCCAGCAGTCGAGACAGCCGGGAAGACAATGAGCAGTTCTTC. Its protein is CASSRDSREDNEQFF.

The CDR3 DNA sequence: TGTGCCAGCAGCATACCCCGGGGGCTAGCGGACTTGATCTCCTACGAGCAGTACTTC. It encodes CASSIPRGLADLISYEQYF. The chain links TRBV7-9 to TRBJ2-7, with D possibly matching TRBD2 (7 bases). The CDR3 extends over 19 amino acids. Germline CDR1 and CDR2: SEHNR and FQNEAQ (reference sequence). Trimming cost V 5 bases and J 0 bases, with 26 bases left between them. Filled out from reference TRBV7-9 and TRBJ2-7, the complete variable domain reads DTGVSQNPRHKITKRGQNVTFRCDPISEHNRLYWYRQTLGQGPEFLTYFQNEAQLEKSRLLSDRFSAERPKGSFSTLEIQRTEQGDSAMYLCASSIPRGLADLISYEQYFGPGTRLTVT.

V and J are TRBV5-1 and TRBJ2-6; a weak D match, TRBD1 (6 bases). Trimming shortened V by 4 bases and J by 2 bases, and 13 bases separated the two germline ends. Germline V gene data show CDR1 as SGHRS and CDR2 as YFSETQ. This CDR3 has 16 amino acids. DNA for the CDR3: TGCGCCAGCAGCGATACCTCAGGGGCTGGGGCCAACGTCCTGACTTTC. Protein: CASSDTSGAGANVLTF.

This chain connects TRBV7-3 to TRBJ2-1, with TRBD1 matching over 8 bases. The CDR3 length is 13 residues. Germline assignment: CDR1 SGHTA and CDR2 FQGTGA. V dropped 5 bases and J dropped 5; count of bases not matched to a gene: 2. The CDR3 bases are TGTGCCAGCAGCGTGGACAGGGACAATGAGCAGTTCTTC. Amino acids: CASSVDRDNEQFF.

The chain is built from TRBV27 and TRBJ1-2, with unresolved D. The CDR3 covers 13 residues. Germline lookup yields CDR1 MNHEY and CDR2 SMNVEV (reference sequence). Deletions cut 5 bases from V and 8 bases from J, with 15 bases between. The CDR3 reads CASSPFGPLGYTF. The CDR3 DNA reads TGTGCCAGCAGTCCCTTCGGTCCGCTCGGCTACACCTTC.

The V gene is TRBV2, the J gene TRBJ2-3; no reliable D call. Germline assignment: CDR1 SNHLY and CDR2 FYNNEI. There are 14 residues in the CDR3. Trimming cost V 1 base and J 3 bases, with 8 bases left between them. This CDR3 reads CASSEEILTDTQYF. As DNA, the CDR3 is TGTGCCAGCAGTGAAGAGATTTTGACAGATACGCAGTATTTT.

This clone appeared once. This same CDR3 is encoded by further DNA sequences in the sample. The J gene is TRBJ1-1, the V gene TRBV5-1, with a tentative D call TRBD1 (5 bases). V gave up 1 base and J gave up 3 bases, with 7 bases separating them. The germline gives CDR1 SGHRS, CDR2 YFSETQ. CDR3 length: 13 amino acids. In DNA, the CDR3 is TGCGCCAGCAGCTTGAGGGGAGACACTGAAGCTTTCTTT. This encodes CASSLRGDTEAFF.